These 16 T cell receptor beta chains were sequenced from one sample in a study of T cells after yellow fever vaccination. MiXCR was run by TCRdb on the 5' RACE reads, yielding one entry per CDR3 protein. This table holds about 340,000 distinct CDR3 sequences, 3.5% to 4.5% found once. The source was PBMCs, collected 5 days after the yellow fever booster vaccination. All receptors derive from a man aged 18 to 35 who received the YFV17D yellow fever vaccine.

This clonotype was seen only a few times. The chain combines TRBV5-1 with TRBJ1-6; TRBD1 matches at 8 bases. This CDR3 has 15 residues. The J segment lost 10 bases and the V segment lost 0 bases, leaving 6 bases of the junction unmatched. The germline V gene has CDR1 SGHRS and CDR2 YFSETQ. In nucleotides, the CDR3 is TGCGCCAGCAGCTTGGGCAGGGGGCTCGGATCACCCCTCCACTTT. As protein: CASSLGRGLGSPLHF.

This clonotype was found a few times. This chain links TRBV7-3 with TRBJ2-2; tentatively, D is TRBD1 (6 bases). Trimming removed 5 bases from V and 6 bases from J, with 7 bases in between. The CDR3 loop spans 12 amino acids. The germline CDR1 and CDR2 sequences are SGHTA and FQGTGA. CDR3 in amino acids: CASSRTAGELFF. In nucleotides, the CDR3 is TGTGCCAGCAGCCGGACAGCCGGGGAGCTGTTTTTT.

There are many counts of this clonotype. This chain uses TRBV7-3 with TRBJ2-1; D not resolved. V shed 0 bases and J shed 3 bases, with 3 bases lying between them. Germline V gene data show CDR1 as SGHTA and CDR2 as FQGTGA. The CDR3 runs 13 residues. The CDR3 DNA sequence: TGTGCCAGCAGCTTAACTGACTACAATGAGCAGTTCTTC. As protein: CASSLTDYNEQFF.

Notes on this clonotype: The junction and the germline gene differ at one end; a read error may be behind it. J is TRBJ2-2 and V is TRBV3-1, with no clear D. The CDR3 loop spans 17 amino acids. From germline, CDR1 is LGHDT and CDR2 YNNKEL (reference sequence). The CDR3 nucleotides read TGTGCCTGCAGCCAATGGGCCCGGGCCAGAAACACCGGGGAGCTGTTTTTT. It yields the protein CACSQWARARNTGELFF.

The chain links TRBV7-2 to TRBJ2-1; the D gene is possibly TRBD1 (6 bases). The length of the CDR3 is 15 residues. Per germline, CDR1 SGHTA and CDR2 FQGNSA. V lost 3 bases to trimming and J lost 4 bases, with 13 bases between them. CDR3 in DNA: TGTGCCAGCAGCTTGCCCGGGACACTGTACAATGAGCAGTTCTTC. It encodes CASSLPGTLYNEQFF.

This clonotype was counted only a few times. The CDR3 spells CASSRAQSSYNEQFF. CDR3 coding DNA: TGTGCCAGCAGCCGAGCACAGAGCTCCTACAATGAGCAGTTCTTC. This chain connects TRBV7-6 to TRBJ2-1, with D hard to call. CDR3 size: 15 residues. V lost 5 bases and J 0 bases, leaving 11 bases between the germline ends. Germline loops: CDR1 SGHVS, CDR2 FNYEAQ.

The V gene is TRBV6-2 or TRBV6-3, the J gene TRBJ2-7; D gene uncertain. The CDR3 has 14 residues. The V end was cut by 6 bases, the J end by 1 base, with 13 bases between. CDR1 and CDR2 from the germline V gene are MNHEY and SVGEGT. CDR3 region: CASRSRGDSYEQYF. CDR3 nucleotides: TGTGCCAGCAGATCTCGTGGGGATTCCTACGAGCAGTACTTC.

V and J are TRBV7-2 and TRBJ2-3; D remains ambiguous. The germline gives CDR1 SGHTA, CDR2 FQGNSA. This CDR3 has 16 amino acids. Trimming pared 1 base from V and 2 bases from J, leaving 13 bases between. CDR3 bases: TGTGCCAGCAGCTTAGGGGCTAACCCCCCCACAGATACGCAGTATTTT. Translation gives CASSLGANPPTDTQYF.

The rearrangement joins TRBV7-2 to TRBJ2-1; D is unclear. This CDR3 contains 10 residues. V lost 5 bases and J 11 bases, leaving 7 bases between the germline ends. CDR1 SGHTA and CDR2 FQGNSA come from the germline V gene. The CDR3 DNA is TGTGCCAGCAGCGAAAATAAGCAGTTCTTC. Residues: CASSENKQFF.

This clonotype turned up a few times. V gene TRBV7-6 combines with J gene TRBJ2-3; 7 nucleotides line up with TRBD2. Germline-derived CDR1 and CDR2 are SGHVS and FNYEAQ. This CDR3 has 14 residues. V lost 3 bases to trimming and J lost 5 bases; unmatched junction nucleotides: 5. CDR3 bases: TGTGCCAGCAGCTTTCAGCCTAGCGGAGATACGCAGTATTTT. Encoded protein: CASSFQPSGDTQYF. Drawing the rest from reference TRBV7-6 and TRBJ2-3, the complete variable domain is GAGVSQSPRYKVTKRGQDVALRCDPISGHVSLYWYRQALGQGPEFLTYFNYEAQQDKSGLPNDRFSAERPEGSISTLTIQRTEQRDSAMYRCASSFQPSGDTQYFGPGTRLTVL.

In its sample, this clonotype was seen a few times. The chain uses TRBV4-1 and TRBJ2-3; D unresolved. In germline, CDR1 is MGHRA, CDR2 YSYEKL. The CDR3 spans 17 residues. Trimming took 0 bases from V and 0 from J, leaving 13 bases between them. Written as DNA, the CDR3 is TGCGCCAGCAGCCAAGAGGGAATAGGCACTAGCACAGATACGCAGTATTTT. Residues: CASSQEGIGTSTDTQYF.

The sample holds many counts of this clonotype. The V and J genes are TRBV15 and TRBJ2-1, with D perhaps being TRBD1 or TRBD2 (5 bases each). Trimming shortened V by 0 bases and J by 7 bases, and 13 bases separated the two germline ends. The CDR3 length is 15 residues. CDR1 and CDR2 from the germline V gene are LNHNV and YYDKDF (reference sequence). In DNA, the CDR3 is TGTGCCACCAGCAGAGATCGGGGCCCTGGGAATGAGCAGTTCTTC. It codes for CATSRDRGPGNEQFF.

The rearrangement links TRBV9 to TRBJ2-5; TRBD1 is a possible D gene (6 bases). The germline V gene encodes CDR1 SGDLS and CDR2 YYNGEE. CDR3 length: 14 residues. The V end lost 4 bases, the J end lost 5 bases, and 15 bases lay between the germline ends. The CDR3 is CASSTAGEWETQYF. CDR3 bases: TGTGCCAGCAGCACCGCAGGGGAGTGGGAGACCCAGTACTTC.

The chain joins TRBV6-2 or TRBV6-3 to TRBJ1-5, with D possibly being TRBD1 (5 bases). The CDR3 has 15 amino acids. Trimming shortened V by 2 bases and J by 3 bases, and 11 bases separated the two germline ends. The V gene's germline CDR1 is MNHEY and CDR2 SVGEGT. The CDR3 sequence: CASSYGGPLNQPQHF. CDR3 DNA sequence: TGTGCCAGCAGTTACGGGGGACCTCTCAATCAGCCCCAGCATTTT.

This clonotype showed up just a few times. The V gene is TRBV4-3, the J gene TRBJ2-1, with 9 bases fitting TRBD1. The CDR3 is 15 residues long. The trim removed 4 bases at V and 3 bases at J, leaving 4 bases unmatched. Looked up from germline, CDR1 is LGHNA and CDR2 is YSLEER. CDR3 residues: CASSLGDRVYNEQFF. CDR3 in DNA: TGCGCCAGCAGCCTTGGGGACAGGGTCTACAATGAGCAGTTCTTC.

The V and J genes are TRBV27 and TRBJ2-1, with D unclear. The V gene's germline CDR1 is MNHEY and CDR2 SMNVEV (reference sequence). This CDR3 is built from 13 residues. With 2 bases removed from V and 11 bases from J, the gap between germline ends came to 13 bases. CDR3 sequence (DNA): TGTGCCAGCAGTTTAGGGGTAAGGGCGAAGCAGTTCTTC. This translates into CASSLGVRAKQFF.